This T cell receptor (beta chain) was recovered during a study of cytomegalovirus exposure and HLA in healthy donors. General study results and limits: Despite most TCR sequences being rare, some public TCRs occurred in many donors. One later analysis, an examination of the 120 validation repertoires, found that first-cohort TCR clusters tended to co-occur in them. For cytomegalovirus status, the classifier reportedly gave diagnoses with high specificity and sensitivity.

Produced via immunoSEQ multiplex PCR; TCRdb's table is partial and in-frame only. The table has roughly 56,000 clones, 90% to 95% seen once. As concerns this clone: The antigen remains undetermined.

Trimming removed 0 bases at V and 6 bases at J, with 9 bases between. The CDR3 is 14 amino acids. Looked up from germline, CDR1 is LGHNA and CDR2 is YSLEER. The chain carries TRBV4-3 and TRBJ2-1; D gene uncertain. This clonotype originated in a man between 18 and 35 years old in good health and CMV-seronegative. Specimen: PBMCs. The CDR3 here is CASSQDRSFNEQFF. The CDR3 bases are TGCGCCAGCAGCCAAGATAGGAGTTTCAATGAGCAGTTCTTC.